The next 27 T cell receptor beta chains were all read from a single sample in a study of T cell repertoires in cytomegalovirus infection. In TCRdb, the reads were re-called with MiXCR into one record per CDR3 protein. The repertoire holds approximately 280,000 distinct CDR3 sequences, 22% seen once, with roughly 19% in the top ten. No antigens are known for them. The sample was cultured PBMCs, taken from culture after CMV antigen stimulation. These receptors originate from a human donor in good health (CMV status not recorded). Some clones in this sample may be carry-over from other donors' samples.

The sample holds one count of this clonotype. CDR3 amino acids: CAISGGQGMSTDTQYF. The CDR3, as DNA: TGTGCCATCAGTGGGGGACAGGGTATGAGCACAGATACGCAGTATTTT. The chain links TRBV10-3 to TRBJ2-3; 9 bases are a match to TRBD1. The CDR3 is made up of 16 amino acids. Germline CDR1 is ENHRY and CDR2 is SYGVKD. J was trimmed by 0 bases and V by 4 bases; bases with no gene match: 5.

CDR3 nucleotides: TGTGCCAGCAGCAGTCCTGGACTAGCGGCACACAATGAGCAGTTCTTC. Translation gives CASSSPGLAAHNEQFF. This chain joins TRBV7-9 and TRBJ2-1; 10 nucleotides agree with TRBD2. Germline V gene data show CDR1 as SEHNR and CDR2 as FQNEAQ (reference sequence). V was pared by 5 bases and J by 5 bases, with 9 bases of the junction left unmatched. The CDR3 extends over 16 amino acids.

The rearrangement uses TRBV6-2 or TRBV6-3 and TRBJ2-7, with D possibly matching TRBD1 (6 bases). Per germline, CDR1 MNHEY and CDR2 SVGEGT. The V gene lost 0 bases and the J gene lost 7 bases, with 22 bases spanning the gap. The CDR3 runs to 17 residues. This CDR3 is CASSYSKTGTLYSEQYF. The CDR3 DNA is TGTGCCAGCAGTTACTCGAAGACAGGTACCCTCTATTCGGAGCAGTACTTC.

The chain is built from TRBV6-2 or TRBV6-3 and TRBJ2-1, with D tentatively TRBD1 (5 bases). The germline V gene has CDR1 MNHEY and CDR2 SVGEGT. Trimming removed 0 bases at V and 9 bases at J, with 12 bases between. The CDR3 consists of 14 residues. For the CDR3, the DNA is TGTGCCAGCAGTTACTCCCCCTTCAGGGTTGAGCAGTTCTTC. This translates into CASSYSPFRVEQFF.

The chain recombines TRBV7-9 with TRBJ2-7; no firm D call. V lost 0 bases to trimming and J lost 4 bases, with 28 bases between them. Looked up from germline, CDR1 is SEHNR and CDR2 is FQNEAQ (reference sequence). The CDR3 totals 20 residues. The CDR3 nucleotides read TGTGCCAGCAGCTTAGCTCGGGTGGCGAGGACCACCTCGGACGGGTACGAGCAGTACTTC. Translation gives CASSLARVARTTSDGYEQYF.

The chain links TRBV12-3 or TRBV12-4 to TRBJ2-3, with TRBD2 matching 10 bases. Germline trimming cut 8 bases from V and 5 bases from J; bases unmatched to any gene: 7. The CDR3 extends over 14 amino acids. The CDR3 DNA sequence: TGTGCCAGCGGAGTAGCGGGAGGAATAGATACGCAGTATTTT. Encoded protein: CASGVAGGIDTQYF.

This clonotype was seen only a few times. The chain has TRBV12-3 or TRBV12-4 and TRBJ1-1, with 8 bases identical to TRBD1. The CDR3 consists of 16 residues. V shed 8 bases, J shed 0 bases, and the junction held 11 bases outside the gene matches. CDR3 coding DNA: TGTGCCAGCGGGGACAGGTCGAGAAGGATGAACACTGAAGCTTTCTTT. Encoded protein: CASGDRSRRMNTEAFF.

In this sample, this clonotype turned up a few times. The chain links TRBV7-2 to TRBJ2-3; TRBD1 aligns across 7 bases. The CDR3 is 13 residues long. Germline lookup yields CDR1 SGHTA and CDR2 FQGNSA. V trimming: 4 bases; J trimming: 8 bases; junction bases outside the gene matches: 6. In nucleotides, the CDR3 is TGTGCCAGCAGCTCCGACAGGGTCGGTACGCAGTATTTT. Translating it yields CASSSDRVGTQYF.

This chain links TRBV28 with TRBJ2-7, with 7 bases aligning to TRBD1. From germline, CDR1 is MDHEN and CDR2 SYDVKM. V lost 3 bases to trimming and J lost 1 base; unmatched junction nucleotides: 3. This CDR3 has 14 residues. The CDR3 bases are TGTGCCAGCAGTTTTCCGGGACAGTCCTACGAGCAGTACTTC. Protein product: CASSFPGQSYEQYF.

V usage is TRBV6-8 and J usage is TRBJ2-1; 12 positions match TRBD2. This CDR3 contains 19 residues. Per the germline V gene, CDR1 is MNHGY and CDR2 is SAAAGT. J lost 5 bases, V lost 2 bases, and 13 bases had no gene match. In DNA, the CDR3 is TGTGCCAGCAGTTACGCGCTAGCGGGAGGGTCGATGGGTAACAATGAGCAGTTCTTC. Its translation: CASSYALAGGSMGNNEQFF.

At least ten counts were recorded for this clonotype. The genes are TRBV7-2 and TRBJ1-6; possibly TRBD1 for D (5 bases). The CDR3 has 14 amino acids. The germline V gene has CDR1 SGHTA and CDR2 FQGNSA. V lost 2 bases and J lost 6, with 8 bases in between. In DNA, the CDR3 is TGTGCCAGCAGCTTACTGACAGCTAATTCACCCCTCCACTTT. The encoded protein is CASSLLTANSPLHF. Full variable domain (rest looked up from reference TRBV7-2 and TRBJ1-6): GAGVSQSPSNKVTEKGKDVELRCDPISGHTALYWYRQSLGQGLEFLIYFQGNSAPDKSGLPSDRFSAERTGGSVSTLTIQRTQQEDSAVYLCASSLLTANSPLHFGNGTRLTVT.

Many counts were recorded for this clonotype. The V and J genes are TRBV2 and TRBJ2-1; the match to TRBD2 covers 14 bases. The CDR3 contains 14 residues. Unmatched junction bases numbered 5, after V lost 7 bases and J lost 9 bases. Germline CDR1 is SNHLY and CDR2 is FYNNEI. The CDR3: CASKGLAGVGEQFF. CDR3 DNA: TGTGCCAGCAAGGGACTAGCGGGAGTGGGTGAGCAGTTCTTC. Full variable domain (rest looked up from reference TRBV2 and TRBJ2-1): EPEVTQTPSHQVTQMGQEVILRCVPISNHLYFYWYRQILGQKVEFLVSFYNNEISEKSEIFDDQFSVERPDGSNFTLKIRSTKLEDSAMYFCASKGLAGVGEQFFGPGTRLTVL.

The genes are TRBV7-2 and TRBJ1-2, with 11 nucleotides matching TRBD1. CDR1 and CDR2 from the germline V gene are SGHTA and FQGNSA. V trimming: 5 bases; J trimming: 7 bases; junction bases outside the gene matches: 18. The CDR3 extends over 18 amino acids. The CDR3 DNA sequence: TGTGCCAGCAGCGATAGAACTCCCGGGACAGGGGGTTTGAGTGGCTACACCTTC. Its protein is CASSDRTPGTGGLSGYTF.

The chain links TRBV4-3 to TRBJ2-5; 10 nucleotides align to TRBD2. CDR3 length equals 19 residues. Germline CDR1 LGHNA, CDR2 YSLEER. V was clipped by 5 bases and J by 3 bases; unmatched bases: 18. As DNA, the CDR3 is TGCGCCAGCAGCGAGGACCATAGCGGGAGGCCTCATGGAGAAGAGACCCAGTACTTC. Protein sequence: CASSEDHSGRPHGEETQYF.

This clonotype was counted only a few times. This chain joins TRBV28 and TRBJ1-2; the D is unclear. CDR1 is MDHEN, CDR2 SYDVKM, per germline. V shed 6 bases and J shed 3 bases, with 20 bases lying between them. The CDR3 runs to 16 residues. The chain's CDR3 is CASSQFRVRRDYGYTF. CDR3 nucleotides: TGTGCCAGCAGCCAATTCCGGGTGCGGCGCGACTATGGCTACACCTTC.

This clonotype was seen a few times. The CDR3 bases are TGCAGTGCCCGCCGCGGACAGGGCGAGACCCAGTACTTC. It encodes CSARRGQGETQYF. The V and J genes are TRBV20-1 and TRBJ2-5, with TRBD1 matching 8 bases. The germline gives CDR1 DFQATT, CDR2 SNEGSKA (reference sequence). The CDR3 spans 13 residues. With V trimmed by 6 bases and J by 5 bases, 8 bases remained unmatched.

At least ten counts were recorded for this clonotype. The chain uses TRBV4-3 and TRBJ2-5; D could derive from TRBD1 or TRBD2 (5 bases each). From germline, CDR1 is LGHNA and CDR2 YSLEER. V was clipped by 4 bases and J by 2 bases, with 17 bases between them. The CDR3 sequence is 16 residues long. The chain's CDR3 is CASSPRGGGSQETQYF. For the CDR3, the DNA is TGCGCCAGCAGCCCTCGGGGCGGAGGTTCTCAAGAGACCCAGTACTTC.

This clonotype occurred once. CDR3 DNA: TGTGCCACCAGTGGGGGAGGTCATAGGTCCCAGCATTTT. It yields the protein CATSGGGHRSQHF. The genes are TRBV24-1 and TRBJ1-5; D is unclear. CDR3 length: 13 amino acids. Trimming pared 5 bases from V and 11 bases from J, leaving 15 bases between. From germline, CDR1 is KGHDR and CDR2 SFDVKD.

In its sample, this clonotype was seen many times. The rearrangement links TRBV12-3 or TRBV12-4 to TRBJ2-3, with 8 bases matching TRBD1. The length of the CDR3 is 15 residues. The junction had 9 bases not matched to a gene; V was cut back by 4 bases and J by 6 bases. CDR3 protein: CASSYSGTGGDTQYF. DNA for the CDR3: TGTGCCAGCAGTTATTCCGGGACAGGTGGGGATACGCAGTATTTT.

In its sample, this clonotype was seen a few times. The rearrangement joins TRBV18 to TRBJ2-7, with D maybe TRBD2 (6 bases). Germline CDR1 reads KGHSH; CDR2 reads LQKENI. V shed 1 base and J shed 0 bases, with 19 bases lying between them. CDR3 size: 18 residues. CDR3 bases: TGTGCCAGCTCACCACTCCTGGATCCGGCGGGAAGCTCCTACGAGCAGTACTTC. Amino acids: CASSPLLDPAGSSYEQYF.

This clonotype was picked up a small number of times. This chain uses TRBV7-9 with TRBJ2-5, with a tentative D call TRBD2 (5 bases). The ends were cut back, 5 bases at V and 3 bases at J, with 10 bases in the middle. The CDR3 is made up of 13 amino acids. Germline V gene data show CDR1 as SEHNR and CDR2 as FQNEAQ (reference sequence). This chain's CDR3 is CASSRGIKETQYF. The CDR3 coding sequence is TGTGCCAGCAGCCGGGGTATAAAAGAGACCCAGTACTTC.

The rearrangement uses TRBV7-9 and TRBJ1-3; 7 nucleotides match TRBD1. Trimming took 5 bases from V and 4 from J; bases not matched to a gene: 5. Germline-derived CDR1 and CDR2 are SEHNR and FQNEAQ (reference sequence). CDR3 size: 14 residues. CDR3 nucleotide sequence: TGTGCCAGCAGCCACAGGGGAGCCGGAAACACCATATATTTT. Translated, it gives CASSHRGAGNTIYF.

The chain links TRBV6-5 to TRBJ2-7; D perhaps matches TRBD2 (7 bases). CDR1 and CDR2 (germline): MNHEY, SVGAGI. CDR3 length: 16 residues. Trimming removed 5 bases from V and 1 base from J, with 18 bases in between. The CDR3 is CASSPSGGKVSYEQYF. The CDR3 DNA reads TGTGCCAGCAGTCCCTCGGGGGGCAAAGTTTCCTACGAGCAGTACTTC.

The chain recombines TRBV11-2 with TRBJ1-6; D uncertain. V was shortened by 5 bases and J by 6 bases, with 11 bases between the two germline ends. The CDR3 contains 14 residues. Germline CDR1 is SGHAT and CDR2 is FQNNGV. The CDR3 DNA reads as TGTGCCAGCAGCACGACCGGATTTAATTCACCCCTCCACTTT. This encodes CASSTTGFNSPLHF.

The rearrangement uses TRBV7-4 and TRBJ1-1; 7 bases fit TRBD1. Per the germline V gene, CDR1 is SGHVT and CDR2 is SQSDAQ. The CDR3 has 14 residues. The V and J ends lost 5 bases and 0 bases, in that order; junction bases with no gene match: 3. The CDR3 DNA reads as TGTGCCAGCAGCGTACAGGGGATGAACACTGAAGCTTTCTTT. It translates to CASSVQGMNTEAFF.

The chain links TRBV7-2 to TRBJ1-1; D gene ambiguous. The ends were cut back, 2 bases at V and 8 bases at J, with 12 bases in the middle. The germline CDR1 and CDR2 sequences are SGHTA and FQGNSA. The CDR3 length is 13 residues. The CDR3 DNA follows: TGTGCCAGCAGCTTAAACAGCCTAAACGAAGCTTTCTTT. This encodes CASSLNSLNEAFF.

This clonotype has just a few counts. The genes are TRBV12-3 or TRBV12-4 and TRBJ2-5, with TRBD2 matching 13 bases. With V trimmed by 3 bases and J by 7 bases, 17 bases remained unmatched. CDR3 length: 19 amino acids. The CDR3 sequence is CASSFSRELAGGPPGTQYF. In nucleotides, the CDR3 is TGTGCCAGCAGTTTTAGTCGGGAACTAGCGGGAGGGCCTCCGGGGACCCAGTACTTC.